This passage covers 23 T cell receptor beta chains from one sample sequenced in a study of shared clonotypes between healthy human individuals. TCRdb's copy holds only in-frame clones and misses some; the assay was immunoSEQ multiplex PCR. Of about 1.1 million clones detected, around three quarters appear once; the ten largest clones hold approximately 0.95%. The sequencing sample was made of memory CD4+ T cells from PBMCs. As for subset: CD45RA-negative fraction. The origin of the receptors is a man younger than 35 in good health. Some clones in this sample may be carry-over from other donors' samples.

The chain uses TRBV7-1 and TRBJ2-3; a weak D match, TRBD2 (5 bases). TRBV7-1 is sorted into the ORF group, with uncertain function. The CDR3 is 14 residues long. V was pared by 4 bases and J by 2 bases, with 10 bases between. CDR3 DNA sequence: TGTGCCAGCAGCTTCCTAGCTTACACAGATACGCAGTATTTT. Its translation: CASSFLAYTDTQYF.

At least ten counts were recorded for this clone. The chain is built from TRBV2 and TRBJ1-2, with D uncertain. CDR3 length: 13 residues. V was pared by 6 bases and J by 14 bases, with 22 bases between. Germline loops: CDR1 SNHLY, CDR2 FYNNEI. CDR3 nucleotides: TGTGCCAGCAGGCTACAGAGGGTCGGCCAGCCTACCTTC. This gives the protein CASRLQRVGQPTF.

The chain couples TRBV5-5 to TRBJ1-2; 8 bases map to TRBD1. V was pared by 1 base and J by 5 bases, with 10 bases of the junction left unmatched. CDR3 length equals 16 residues. The germline V gene encodes CDR1 SGHKS and CDR2 YYEKEE (reference sequence). The CDR3 region is CASSLSLGQGGYGYTF. The CDR3 DNA reads as TGTGCCAGCAGCTTGAGCCTCGGACAGGGAGGGTATGGCTACACCTTC.

On this clone: One base away lies a much larger clone, so this may be a sequencing read error. Other DNA sequences in the same sample also yield this CDR3. This chain uses TRBV7-3 with TRBJ2-5, with D hard to call. The CDR3 loop spans 13 amino acids. Trimming removed 2 bases from V and 5 bases from J, with 9 bases in between. The germline CDR1 and CDR2 sequences are SGHTA and FQGTGA. The CDR3 reads CASSLLGGETQYF. The DNA of the CDR3 is TGTGCCAGCAGCTTATTGGGTGGGGAGACCCAGTACTTC.

In regard to this clone: A much larger clone is a single base away; this may be a read error. Other DNA sequences in this specimen translate into the identical CDR3. The CDR3 DNA is TGTGCCAGCAGTGAAGGGGCAGATACGCAGTATTTT. Translated, it gives CASSEGADTQYF. V is TRBV2 and J is TRBJ2-3; no definite D call. The germline V gene encodes CDR1 SNHLY and CDR2 FYNNEI. The V and J ends lost 1 base and 4 bases respectively, with 3 bases between them. The CDR3 runs 12 residues.

The chain carries TRBV11-2 and TRBJ2-5, with 8 bases fitting TRBD1. Germline V CDR1 and CDR2: SGHAT, FQNNGV. The CDR3 is 14 residues long. The J segment lost 5 bases and the V segment lost 4 bases, leaving 6 bases of the junction unmatched. CDR3 loop: CASSSIRGRETQYF. In nucleotides, the CDR3 is TGTGCCAGCAGCTCCATCAGGGGGCGGGAGACCCAGTACTTC.

The chain couples TRBV7-2 to TRBJ2-3, with TRBD2 matching over 11 bases. The V gene end was trimmed by 5 bases and the J gene end by 5 bases; junction bases not matched to a gene: 9. Germline V lookup: CDR1 SGHTA, CDR2 FQGNSA. The CDR3 extends over 16 amino acids. CDR3: CASSRTSGSNGDTQYF. CDR3 nucleotides: TGTGCCAGCAGCCGAACTAGCGGGAGTAACGGAGATACGCAGTATTTT.

The chain links TRBV10-1 to TRBJ2-5; D remains unclear. This CDR3 has 16 amino acids. Germline CDR1 is WNHNN and CDR2 is SYGVQD (reference sequence). The V and J ends lost 0 bases and 3 bases respectively, with 14 bases between them. The CDR3 coding sequence is TGCGCCAGCAGTGAGTCGAGGTCCGGACGAAAAGAGACCCAGTACTTC. It yields the protein CASSESRSGRKETQYF.

V usage is TRBV5-4 and J usage is TRBJ2-3; D is uncertain. The ends were cut back, 0 bases at V and 0 bases at J, with 8 bases in the middle. The CDR3 runs to 15 residues. Germline V gene data show CDR1 as SGHNT and CDR2 as YYREEE (reference sequence). The CDR3 sequence: CASSLVLYSTDTQYF. The CDR3 coding sequence is TGTGCCAGCAGCTTGGTTCTCTATAGCACAGATACGCAGTATTTT.

J is TRBJ2-5 and V is TRBV5-4, with D maybe TRBD1 (6 bases). V was shortened by 2 bases and J by 2 bases, with 13 bases between the two germline ends. This CDR3 is 15 amino acids long. Germline assignment: CDR1 SGHNT and CDR2 YYREEE (reference sequence). Here the CDR3 DNA reads TGTGCCAGCAGCTTAAACAGGGCCCAACAAGAGACCCAGTACTTC. It specifies CASSLNRAQQETQYF.

The CDR3: CASSLVGLAYEEQYF. CDR3 bases: TGCGCCAGCAGCTTGGTGGGACTAGCGTATGAAGAGCAGTACTTC. This rearrangement joins TRBV5-1 to TRBJ2-7, with TRBD2 matching over 10 bases. Germline assignment: CDR1 SGHRS and CDR2 YFSETQ. After removal of 0 bases from V and 7 bases from J, the junction contained 7 bases not matched to a gene. This CDR3 contains 15 residues.

This clone was recorded only once. The V and J genes are TRBV19 and TRBJ1-2, with TRBD1 identical over 12 bases. Losses at the gene ends were 8 bases for V and 7 bases for J; bases not matched to a gene: 17. Germline CDR1 LNHDA, CDR2 SQIVND (reference sequence). There are 17 residues in the CDR3. The CDR3 spells CASLVPGWGQGAVGYTF. The CDR3 DNA follows: TGTGCCAGTCTCGTTCCCGGGTGGGGACAGGGGGCCGTTGGCTACACCTTC.

The J gene is TRBJ2-2, the V gene TRBV11-3, with 10 positions matching TRBD1. This CDR3 comprises 14 residues. Germline V CDR1 and CDR2: SGHNT, YENEEA. J was trimmed by 7 bases and V by 5 bases; bases with no gene match: 4. CDR3 DNA sequence: TGTGCCAGCAGCCTCGACAGGGGGCACGGGGAGCTGTTTTTT. Its protein product is CASSLDRGHGELFF.

This rearrangement joins TRBV12-5 to TRBJ2-5; D remains ambiguous. CDR1 LGHNT and CDR2 FRNRAP come from the germline V gene. This CDR3 is built from 11 residues. V was shortened by 1 base and J by 5 bases, with 2 bases between the two germline ends. The CDR3 DNA sequence: TGTGCTAGTGGTTTGGCGGAGACCCAGTACTTC. It translates to CASGLAETQYF. Together with reference TRBV12-5 and TRBJ2-5, the CDR3 gives the full variable domain: DARVTQTPRHKVTEMGQEVTMRCQPILGHNTVFWYRQTMMQGLELLAYFRNRAPLDDSGMPKDRFSAEMPDATLATLKIQPSEPRDSAVYFCASGLAETQYFGPGTRLLVL.

Note on this clone: A much more abundant neighbour one base away suggests this may be a read error. This same CDR3 is encoded by further DNA sequences in the sample. This chain joins TRBV4-2 and TRBJ2-2, with 8 bases identical to TRBD2. CDR1 is LGHNA and CDR2 is YNFKEQ in the germline V gene. This CDR3 region has 18 residues. The CDR3 bases are TGTGCCAGCAGCCAATTCCTCTCAGCGGGAGCCTCTACCGGGGAGCTGTTCTTT. Translating gives CASSQFLSAGASTGELFF.

This clone was seen a single time. The genes are TRBV15 and TRBJ2-7; D perhaps matches TRBD2 (6 bases). V was cut by 1 base and J by 0 bases, with 10 bases left in between. The CDR3 length is 15 residues. Germline V gene lookup returns CDR1 LNHNV and CDR2 YYDKDF (reference sequence). CDR3 coding DNA: TGTGCCACCAGCAGAGCCGGGAGCGACTCCTACGAGCAGTACTTC. This translates into CATSRAGSDSYEQYF. The full variable domain, its missing parts supplied by reference TRBV15 and TRBJ2-7, is DAMVIQNPRYQVTQFGKPVTLSCSQTLNHNVMYWYQQKSSQAPKLLFHYYDKDFNNEADTPDNFQSRRPNTSFCFLDIRSPGLGDTAMYLCATSRAGSDSYEQYFGPGTRLTVT.

This clone has ten or more counts. The CDR3 region is CATTGDLNEKLFF. The CDR3 DNA follows: TGTGCCACAACAGGGGATCTTAATGAAAAACTGTTTTTT. J is TRBJ1-4 and V is TRBV19, with 7 bases lining up with TRBD1. Germline V gene sequence: CDR1 LNHDA, CDR2 SQIVND (reference sequence). The CDR3 is made up of 13 amino acids. Germline trimming cut 10 bases from V and 4 bases from J; bases unmatched to any gene: 6.

This clone showed up just once. This sequence joins TRBV23-1 and TRBJ2-5; D is tentatively TRBD1 or TRBD2 (5 bases each). TRBV23-1 is noted as an ORF with a role that remains uncertain. Trimming left V 9 bases short and J 3 bases short, with 17 bases between. This CDR3 comprises 14 residues. The DNA of the CDR3 is TGCGCCAGACCAACCGGTGTGGGGGAAGAGACCCAGTACTTC. Its protein product is CARPTGVGEETQYF.

Remarks on this clone: A read error may produce the germline difference seen at one junction end. V is TRBV5-1 and J is TRBJ2-3; 8 positions match TRBD1. Germline V gene data show CDR1 as SGHRS and CDR2 as YFSETQ. There are 15 residues in the CDR3. The CDR3 nucleotides read TGCGCCAGCAGCTTGCAGGACAGGGTGGCAGATACGCAGTACTTT. The encoded protein is CASSLQDRVADTQYF.

The chain recombines TRBV7-9 with TRBJ2-5; no definite D call. V lost 6 bases, J lost 5 bases, and 10 bases lay in between. Germline V gene data show CDR1 as SEHNR and CDR2 as FQNEAQ (reference sequence). This CDR3 comprises 12 residues. In DNA, the CDR3 is TGTGCCAGCAGTTCTCTCAGTGAGACCCAGTACTTC. Protein product: CASSSLSETQYF.

The rearrangement uses TRBV2 and TRBJ2-7; D is uncertain. The V gene's germline CDR1 is SNHLY and CDR2 FYNNEI. V was shortened by 7 bases and J by 4 bases, with 8 bases between the two germline ends. CDR3 length: 11 amino acids. The CDR3 region is CASTVKYEQYF. In DNA form, the CDR3 reads TGTGCCAGCACCGTCAAGTACGAGCAGTACTTC. Using reference TRBV2 and TRBJ2-7 for the parts outside the CDR3, the full variable domain is EPEVTQTPSHQVTQMGQEVILRCVPISNHLYFYWYRQILGQKVEFLVSFYNNEISEKSEIFDDQFSVERPDGSNFTLKIRSTKLEDSAMYFCASTVKYEQYFGPGTRLTVT.

This chain connects TRBV27 to TRBJ1-3; no clear D gene. The J call could be wrong; TRBJ2-2 is a better fit for the DNA end. The germline V gene has CDR1 MNHEY and CDR2 SMNVEV (reference sequence). The CDR3 consists of 17 residues. The DNA for the CDR3 is TGTGCCAGCAGACTCCGACCAAATACGCAGAACACCGGGGAGCTGTTTTTT. Translating it yields CASRLRPNTQNTGELFF.

This clone came up a few times. This chain joins TRBV7-7 and TRBJ1-5, with TRBD1 matching 7 bases. Germline V lookup: CDR1 SSHAT, CDR2 FNYEAQ (reference sequence). This CDR3 comprises 18 residues. Trimming removed 5 bases from V and 1 base from J; junction bases left unmatched: 14. CDR3 DNA sequence: TGTGCCAGCAGCCAATTTGATATGAGAGGGGGCAGCAATCAGCCCCAGCATTTT. Its protein is CASSQFDMRGGSNQPQHF.